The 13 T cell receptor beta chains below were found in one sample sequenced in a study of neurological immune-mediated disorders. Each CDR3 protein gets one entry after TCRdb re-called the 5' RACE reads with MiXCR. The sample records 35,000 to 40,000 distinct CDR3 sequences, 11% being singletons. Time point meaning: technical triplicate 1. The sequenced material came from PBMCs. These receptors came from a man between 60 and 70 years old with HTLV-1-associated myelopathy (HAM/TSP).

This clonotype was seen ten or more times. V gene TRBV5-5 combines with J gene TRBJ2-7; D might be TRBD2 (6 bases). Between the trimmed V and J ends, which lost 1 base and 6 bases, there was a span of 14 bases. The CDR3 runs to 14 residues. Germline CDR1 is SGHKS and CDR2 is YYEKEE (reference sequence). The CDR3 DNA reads TGTGCCAGCAGCTTGAGGAGGGTATTCTCCGAGCAGTACTTC. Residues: CASSLRRVFSEQYF.

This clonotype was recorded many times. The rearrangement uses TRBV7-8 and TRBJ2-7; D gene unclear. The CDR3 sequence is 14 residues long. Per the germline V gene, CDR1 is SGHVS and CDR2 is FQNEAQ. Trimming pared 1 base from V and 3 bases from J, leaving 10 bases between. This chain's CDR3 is CASSLGPRSYEQYF. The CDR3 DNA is TGTGCCAGCAGCTTAGGCCCCCGCAGCTACGAGCAGTACTTC.

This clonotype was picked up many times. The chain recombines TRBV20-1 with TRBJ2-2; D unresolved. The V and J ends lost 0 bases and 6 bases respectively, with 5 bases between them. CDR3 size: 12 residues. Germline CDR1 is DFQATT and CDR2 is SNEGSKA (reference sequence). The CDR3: CSARDGPGELFF. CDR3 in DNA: TGCAGTGCTAGAGATGGACCCGGGGAGCTGTTTTTT.

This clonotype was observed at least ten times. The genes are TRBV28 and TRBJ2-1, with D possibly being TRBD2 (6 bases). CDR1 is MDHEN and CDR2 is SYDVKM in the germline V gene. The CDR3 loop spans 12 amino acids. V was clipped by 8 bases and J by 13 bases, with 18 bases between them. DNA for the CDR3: TGTGCCAGCGGAACACAGACTAGTGCCCAGTTCTTC. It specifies CASGTQTSAQFF.

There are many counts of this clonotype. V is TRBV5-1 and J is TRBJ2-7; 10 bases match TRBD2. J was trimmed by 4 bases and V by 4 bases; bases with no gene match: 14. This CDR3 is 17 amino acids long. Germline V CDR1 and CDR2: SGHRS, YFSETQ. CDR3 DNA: TGCGCCAGCAGCGCACAACTAGCGGGACCGACAGGTTACGAGCAGTACTTC. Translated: CASSAQLAGPTGYEQYF.

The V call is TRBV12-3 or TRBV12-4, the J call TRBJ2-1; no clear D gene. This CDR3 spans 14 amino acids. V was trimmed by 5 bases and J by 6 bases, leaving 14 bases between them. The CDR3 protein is CASSSRALANEQFF. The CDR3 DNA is TGTGCCAGCAGTAGTCGGGCACTTGCCAATGAGCAGTTCTTC.

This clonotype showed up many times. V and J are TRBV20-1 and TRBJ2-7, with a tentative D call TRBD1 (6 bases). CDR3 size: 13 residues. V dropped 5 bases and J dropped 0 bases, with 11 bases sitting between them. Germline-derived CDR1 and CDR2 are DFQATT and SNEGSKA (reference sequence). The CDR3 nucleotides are TGCAGTGCTGGGACATCTAGCTCCTACGAGCAGTACTTC. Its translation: CSAGTSSSYEQYF.

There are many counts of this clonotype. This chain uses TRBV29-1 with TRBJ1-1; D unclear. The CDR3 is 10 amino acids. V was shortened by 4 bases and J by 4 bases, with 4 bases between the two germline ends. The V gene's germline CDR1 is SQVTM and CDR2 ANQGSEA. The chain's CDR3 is CSVVGTEAFF. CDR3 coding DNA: TGCAGCGTTGTTGGCACTGAAGCTTTCTTT.

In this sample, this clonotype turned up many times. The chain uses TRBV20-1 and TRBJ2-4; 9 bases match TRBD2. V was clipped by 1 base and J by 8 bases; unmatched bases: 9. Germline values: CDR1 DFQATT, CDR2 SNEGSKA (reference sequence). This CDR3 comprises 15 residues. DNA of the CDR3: TGCAGTGCTAGAGTTCTCGCGGGAGGGCCGGACATTCAGTACTTC. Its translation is CSARVLAGGPDIQYF.

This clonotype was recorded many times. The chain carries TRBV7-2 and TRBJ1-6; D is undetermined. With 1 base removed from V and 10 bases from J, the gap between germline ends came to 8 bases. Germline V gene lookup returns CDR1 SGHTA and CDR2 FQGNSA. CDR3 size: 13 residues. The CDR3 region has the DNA TGTGCCAGCAGCTTAGGGTTCCAATCACCCCTCCACTTT. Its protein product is CASSLGFQSPLHF.

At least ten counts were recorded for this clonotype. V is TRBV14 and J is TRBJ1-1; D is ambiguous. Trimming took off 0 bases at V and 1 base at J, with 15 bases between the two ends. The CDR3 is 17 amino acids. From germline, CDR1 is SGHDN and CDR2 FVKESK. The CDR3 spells CASSQDPVKVRNTEAFF. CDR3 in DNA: TGTGCCAGCAGCCAAGATCCGGTTAAAGTGAGGAACACTGAAGCTTTCTTT.

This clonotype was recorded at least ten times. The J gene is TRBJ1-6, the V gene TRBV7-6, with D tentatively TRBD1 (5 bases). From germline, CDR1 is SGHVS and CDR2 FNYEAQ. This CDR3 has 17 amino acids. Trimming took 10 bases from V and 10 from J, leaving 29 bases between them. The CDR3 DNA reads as TGTGCCAACTGCAAAGGCTTACGGTCAGGGTATGGGTCACCCCTCCACTTT. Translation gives CANCKGLRSGYGSPLHF.

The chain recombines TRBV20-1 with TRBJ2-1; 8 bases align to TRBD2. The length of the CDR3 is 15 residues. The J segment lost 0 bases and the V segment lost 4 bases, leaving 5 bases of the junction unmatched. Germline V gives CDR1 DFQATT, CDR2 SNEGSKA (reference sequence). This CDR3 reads CSANGRAISYNEQFF. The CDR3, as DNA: TGCAGTGCTAACGGGAGGGCCATCTCCTACAATGAGCAGTTCTTC.